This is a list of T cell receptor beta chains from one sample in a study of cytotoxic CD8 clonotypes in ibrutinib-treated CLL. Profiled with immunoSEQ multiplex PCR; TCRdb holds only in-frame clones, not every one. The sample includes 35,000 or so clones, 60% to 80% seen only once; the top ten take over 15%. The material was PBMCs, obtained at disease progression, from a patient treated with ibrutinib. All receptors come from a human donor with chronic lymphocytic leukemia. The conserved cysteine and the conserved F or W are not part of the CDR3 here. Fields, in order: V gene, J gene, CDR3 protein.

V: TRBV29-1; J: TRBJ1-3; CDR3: SVEDVASGNTIY
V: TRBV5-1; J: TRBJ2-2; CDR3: ASSITSGAINTGELF
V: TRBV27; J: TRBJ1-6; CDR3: ASRETESSYNSPLH
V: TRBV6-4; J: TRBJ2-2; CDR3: ASSDTNTGELF
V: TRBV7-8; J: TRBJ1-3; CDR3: ASSPGSQPGNTIY
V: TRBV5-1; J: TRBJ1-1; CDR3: ASRAQGELNTEAF
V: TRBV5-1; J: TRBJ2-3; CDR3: ASSSGTGPDTQY
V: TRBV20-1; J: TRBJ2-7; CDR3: SAGVRHEQY
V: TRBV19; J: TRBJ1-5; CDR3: ASSIGGNQPQH
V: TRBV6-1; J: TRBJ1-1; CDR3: ASSRSRGEAF
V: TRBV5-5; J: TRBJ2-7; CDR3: ASSLAADYEQY
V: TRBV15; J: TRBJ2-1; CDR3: ATSRDSRGSLF
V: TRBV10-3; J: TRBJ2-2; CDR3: AIASRGSGELF
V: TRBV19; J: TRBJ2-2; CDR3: ASSIGKNTGELF
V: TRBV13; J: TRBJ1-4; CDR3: ASKKQGFEKLF
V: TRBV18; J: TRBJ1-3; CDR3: ASSADRIGNTIY